This record looks at one T cell receptor beta chain sequence and its context. The antigen remains unidentified. The data stem from a study of cytomegalovirus exposure and HLA in healthy donors. Findings and limits, study-wide: TCR beta chain V- and J-gene trimming was linked, in a later analysis, to a missense variant in DCLRE1C. TCR beta V segments were, for the most part, productive about 87% or about 30% of the time in an earlier analysis. Only CMV serostatus was available as immune exposure information.

Per the germline V gene, CDR1 is MDHEN and CDR2 is SYDVKM. The CDR3 contains 14 residues. The ends were cut back, 7 bases at V and 10 bases at J, with 20 bases in the middle. PCR employed 60 Vbeta and 13 Jbeta primers. TCRdb's table, derived via immunoSEQ multiplex PCR, lists solely in-frame clones and lacks some. This sample has 150,000 to 200,000 clones; about 76% occur once, and the top ten carry about 2.6%. The source material was PBMCs. The V call is TRBV28, the J call TRBJ2-1; D is possibly TRBD1 (6 bases). The receptor was derived from a woman between 35 and 50 years old in good health and CMV-seropositive. The CDR3 reads CASTLGGVPGEQFF. The CDR3 coding sequence is TGTGCCAGCACTCTAGGGGGAGTTCCCGGCGAGCAGTTCTTC.